This TCR beta chain was observed in a study of T cells in Graves' hyperthyroidism and ophthalmopathy. Authors of the study amplified TCR beta CDR3 regions from RNA transcripts. HTBI primers drove first-round RT-PCR of the TCR CDR3. TCRdb analysed the multiplex PCR reads with MiXCR anew, one entry per CDR3 protein. This sample has 300,000 to 500,000 distinct CDR3 sequences; 15% occur once, and the top ten carry 32%. Germline lookup yields CDR1 DFQATT and CDR2 SNEGSKA (reference sequence). V was pared by 0 bases and J by 5 bases, with 9 bases between. This CDR3 contains 13 residues. The specimen sequenced was blood. The receptor comes from a woman aged 25 to 39 with Graves' hyperthyroidism. The chain uses TRBV20-1 and TRBJ2-3; D gene unclear. The CDR3 sequence: CSARDQSIDTQYF. CDR3 in DNA: TGCAGTGCTAGAGATCAGTCGATAGATACGCAGTATTTT.